The rows below give T cell receptor beta chains drawn from one sample of a study of patients and donors after allogeneic stem cell transplantation. Using its own MiXCR run on the RT-PCR reads, TCRdb lists one record per CDR3 protein. The table has about 960,000 distinct CDR3 sequences, about a sixth seen once. The specimen sequenced was blood, either unsorted or a sorted T cell fraction (not recorded which). Every receptor here comes from a human donor who was either an allogeneic HSCT recipient or a stem cell or donor lymphocyte infusion donor (not recorded which). It is not recorded whose cells these are; they may come from a transplant donor. Both conserved end residues are part of each CDR3. Each record gives: J gene, D gene, V gene, clone size, CDR3 protein, CDR3 DNA. D genes are given only for firm matches. A row's size may be missing; if present it is once, few, many or a size class.

J: TRBJ2-7; D: TRBD1; V: TRBV24-1; size: few; CDR3: CATSKSGGGYEQYF; DNA: TGTGCCACCAGTAAATCAGGGGGCGGATACGAGCAGTACTTC
J: TRBJ2-7; D: .; V: TRBV6-5; size: .; CDR3: CASSYSKVNGVEQYF; DNA: TGTGCCAGCAGTTACTCGAAGGTCAACGGGGTCGAGCAGTACTTC
J: TRBJ1-1; D: .; V: TRBV12-3/TRBV12-4; size: few; CDR3: CASSLRGKAFF; DNA: TGTGCCAGCAGTTTGAGAGGGAAAGCTTTCTTT
J: TRBJ1-1; D: .; V: TRBV10-3; size: many; CDR3: CAISGIDRNTEAFF; DNA: TGTGCCATCAGTGGAATAGACAGGAACACTGAAGCTTTCTTT
J: TRBJ2-3; D: TRBD2; V: TRBV6-2/TRBV6-3; size: .; CDR3: CASSYSRWGLAGGRETDTQYF; DNA: TGTGCCAGCAGTTACTCCCGGTGGGGACTAGCGGGAGGGAGGGAAACAGATACGCAGTATTTT
J: TRBJ1-6; D: TRBD1; V: TRBV7-9; size: .; CDR3: CASSATGDFYNSPLHF; DNA: TGTGCCAGCAGCGCGACAGGGGATTTCTATAATTCACCCCTCCACTTT
J: TRBJ2-1; D: .; V: TRBV2; size: few; CDR3: CASSDPGSSSYNEQFF; DNA: TGTGCCAGCAGTGATCCAGGGAGTAGCTCCTACAATGAGCAGTTCTTC
J: TRBJ1-5; D: .; V: TRBV7-2; size: few; CDR3: CASSTRSFSNQPQHF; DNA: TGTGCCAGCAGCACCAGGAGCTTTAGCAATCAGCCCCAGCATTTT
J: TRBJ2-2; D: TRBD1; V: TRBV11-3; size: few; CDR3: CASSKETGRFNTGELFF; DNA: TGTGCCAGCAGCAAGGAGACAGGGCGGTTTAACACCGGGGAGCTGTTTTTT
J: TRBJ2-5; D: TRBD2; V: TRBV12-3/TRBV12-4; size: .; CDR3: CVSSPDRGDHTKTQYF; DNA: TGTGTCAGCAGTCCGGACCGGGGGGATCATACGAAGACCCAGTACTTC
J: TRBJ2-1; D: TRBD2; V: TRBV12-3/TRBV12-4; size: many; CDR3: CASSLGERGVHLNEQFF; DNA: TGTGCCAGCAGTTTGGGGGAGCGGGGGGTACATCTAAATGAGCAGTTCTTC
J: TRBJ1-2; D: TRBD1; V: TRBV4-2; size: few; CDR3: CASSQVAPTGDYGYTF; DNA: TGTGCCAGCAGCCAAGTGGCCCCGACAGGGGACTATGGCTACACCTTC
J: TRBJ1-5; D: TRBD1; V: TRBV7-6; size: .; CDR3: CASSEDADRNDQPQHF; DNA: TGTGCCAGCAGTGAAGACGCGGACAGGAACGATCAGCCCCAGCATTTT
J: TRBJ1-2; D: .; V: TRBV21-1; size: few; CDR3: CASSSFAGGFIYGYTF; DNA: TGTGCCAGCAGTTCGTTTGCAGGGGGCTTTATTTATGGCTACACCTTC
J: TRBJ1-4; D: TRBD1; V: TRBV10-3; size: .; CDR3: CAIRDRLTNEKLFF; DNA: TGTGCCATCAGGGACAGGCTAACTAATGAAAAACTGTTTTTT
J: TRBJ2-1; D: .; V: TRBV20-1; size: few; CDR3: CSARSLASYNEQFF; DNA: TGCAGTGCTAGGTCCCTAGCAAGCTACAATGAGCAGTTCTTC
J: TRBJ1-2; D: .; V: TRBV2; size: .; CDR3: CASRATGTFGGGYTF; DNA: TGTGCCAGCAGGGCGACAGGAACCTTCGGTGGTGGCTACACCTTC
J: TRBJ2-3; D: .; V: TRBV29-1; size: many; CDR3: CSVRRGSTDTQYF; DNA: TGCAGCGTTCGCCGCGGAAGCACAGATACGCAGTATTTT
J: TRBJ1-5; D: .; V: TRBV4-2; size: few; CDR3: CASSQEAGMRQPQHF; DNA: TGTGCCAGCAGCCAAGAGGCAGGGATGCGACAGCCCCAGCATTTT
J: TRBJ2-7; D: .; V: TRBV25-1; size: .; CDR3: CASSEGSEQYF; DNA: TGTGCCAGCAGTGAGGGGAGCGAGCAGTACTTC
J: TRBJ2-3; D: .; V: TRBV24-1; size: few; CDR3: CATSRGITDTQYF; DNA: TGTGCCACCTCTAGGGGGATCACAGATACGCAGTATTTT
J: TRBJ1-1; D: TRBD1; V: TRBV7-8; size: .; CDR3: CASSFRDRGRGTEAFF; DNA: TGTGCCAGCAGCTTCCGGGACAGGGGGCGAGGCACTGAAGCTTTCTTT
J: TRBJ2-3; D: .; V: TRBV20-1; size: .; CDR3: CSAQERQGTDTQYF; DNA: TGCAGTGCTCAAGAAAGACAGGGCACAGATACGCAGTATTTT
J: TRBJ1-4; D: .; V: TRBV20-1; size: few; CDR3: CSAIEGGIGEKLFF; DNA: TGCAGTGCCATCGAGGGGGGGATTGGTGAAAAACTGTTTTTT
J: TRBJ1-2; D: .; V: TRBV5-1; size: many; CDR3: CASSLSGVSGYTF; DNA: TGCGCCAGCAGCTTGAGTGGGGTCTCTGGCTACACCTTC
J: TRBJ2-7; D: .; V: TRBV4-3; size: few; CDR3: CASSQERSLYEQYF; DNA: TGCGCCAGCAGCCAAGAGCGGAGCCTCTACGAGCAGTACTTC